Included here is one T cell receptor beta chain sequence, with context. The germline gene is not matched at one end of the junction; a read error may be the cause. This record comes from a study of PD-L1 blockade in urothelial cancer. Germline CDR1 is SGDLS and CDR2 is YYNGEE. The CDR3 extends over 13 amino acids. Each patient contributed between 1 and 8 total time points of blood mononuclear cells, pretreatment and during treatment. The table came from immunoSEQ multiplex PCR; TCRdb's copy has only in-frame clones and leaves some out. The table includes about 74,000 clones, around four fifths detected once.

This sequence originates from a man in his 70s with urothelial cancer. The sample was PBMCs, taken around atezolizumab (anti-PD-L1) treatment. This rearrangement joins TRBV9 to TRBJ2-7; D remains ambiguous. In DNA form, the CDR3 reads TGTGCCAGCAGCCCCTCCTGGAGCTACGGGCAGTACTTC. Translating gives CASSPSWSYGQYF.